This entry describes one TCR beta chain. What it binds is unknown. This entry comes from a study of cytomegalovirus exposure and HLA in healthy donors. The PCR contained 60 Vbeta and 13 Jbeta primers. Using immunoSEQ multiplex PCR, the repertoire was profiled, and TCRdb retains in-frame clones only, with some absent. The sample lists about 160,000 clones; about four fifths were seen once. General study points: A few CMV-associated chains were confirmed in vitro to be specific for CMV antigens.

The CDR3 runs to 13 residues. V dropped 1 base and J dropped 4 bases, with 9 bases sitting between them. Germline CDR1 is SQVTM and CDR2 is ANQGSEA. The sample taken for sequencing was PBMCs. The rearrangement uses TRBV29-1 and TRBJ2-3, with D perhaps TRBD2 (5 bases). The TCR comes from a woman in her 30s in good health and CMV-seropositive. The CDR3 protein is CSVEAGLSDTQYF. CDR3 sequence (DNA): TGCAGCGTTGAAGCGGGGTTATCAGATACGCAGTATTTT.